Listed below are T cell receptor beta chains from one sample, sequenced in a study of T cells in Graves' hyperthyroidism and ophthalmopathy. TCRdb reprocessed the multiplex PCR reads via MiXCR and lists one record per CDR3 protein. The table lists roughly 710,000 distinct CDR3 sequences, just over 35% of them singletons. The sequenced sample consisted of blood. The receptors were gathered from a middle-aged woman with Graves' hyperthyroidism. The CDR3 runs from the conserved cysteine through the conserved F or W. D genes are given only for firm matches. Clone size, where shown, is once, few, many, or a class for clones that have expanded.

TRBJ2-6,NA,TRBV4-3,many,TGCGCCAGCAGCGCGTCAGGGGTCTCTGGGGCCAACGTCCTGACTTTC,CASSASGVSGANVLTF
TRBJ2-6,TRBD1,TRBV29-1,many,TGCAGCGTTGTCCACGGAACGGACAGGGGGCCTTTTGGGGCCAACGTCCTGACTTTC,CSVVHGTDRGPFGANVLTF
TRBJ1-1,NA,TRBV5-6,many,TGTGCCAGCAGCTGGGACCTACGGAACACTGAAGCTTTCTTT,CASSWDLRNTEAFF
TRBJ1-6,NA,TRBV28,NA,TGTGCCAGCAGTTTATATAGGGACACCGATTCACCCCTCCACTTT,CASSLYRDTDSPLHF
TRBJ2-2,TRBD1,TRBV7-2,NA,TGTGCCAGCAGCTTAGCGGTGGGACAGGGAATCAGCACCGGGGAGCTGTTTTTT,CASSLAVGQGISTGELFF
TRBJ2-7,NA,TRBV11-2,many,TGTGCCAGCAGTTTGACTGATTACGAGCAGTACTTC,CASSLTDYEQYF
TRBJ2-7,NA,TRBV6-2/TRBV6-3,NA,TGTGCCAGCAGTTACGTGGGCACGATTTACGAGCAGTACTTC,CASSYVGTIYEQYF
TRBJ2-5,TRBD2,TRBV7-9,many,TGTGCCAGCAGCCCAAGGACTAGCGGGGGTCAGGAGACCCAGTACTTC,CASSPRTSGGQETQYF
TRBJ1-1,NA,TRBV4-2,few,TGTGCCAGCAGCCAAGATCCGGGGGCCATGAACACTGAAGCTTTCTTT,CASSQDPGAMNTEAFF
TRBJ2-7,NA,TRBV28,NA,TGTGCCAGCAGTCCCCTGGAAGCAGATTACGAGCAGTACTTC,CASSPLEADYEQYF
TRBJ1-4,TRBD1,TRBV12-3/TRBV12-4,few,TGTGCCAGCAGTTTCAGACAGGGTCTCGGTGAAAAACTGTTTTTT,CASSFRQGLGEKLFF
TRBJ1-1,NA,TRBV5-1,NA,TGCGCCAGCAGCGGTTCATGGGAAGCTTTCTTT,CASSGSWEAFF
TRBJ2-2,NA,TRBV7-8,many,TGTGCCAGCGGGCGTACATCCACCGGGGAGCTGTTTTTT,CASGRTSTGELFF
TRBJ1-2,TRBD1,TRBV25-1,many,TGTGCCAGCAGTCAATCGACAGGGGAGTATGGTGGCTACACCTTC,CASSQSTGEYGGYTF
TRBJ2-1,NA,TRBV7-2,NA,TGTGCCAGCAGCTTAGGGAGGGCTCCTTACGAGCAGTTCTTC,CASSLGRAPYEQFF
TRBJ1-2,NA,TRBV5-1,NA,TGCGCCAGCAGCCGGGACGGTCGCGGCTACACCTTC,CASSRDGRGYTF
TRBJ2-7,NA,TRBV20-1,few,TGCAGTGCTAGAGATGGGGCAGCAGCAAGGGGAGAGCAGTACTTC,CSARDGAAARGEQYF
TRBJ2-5,TRBD2,TRBV10-3,NA,TGTGCCAGCAGCCGTCTAGCGGGGGGGTCAGAGACCCAGTACTTC,CASSRLAGGSETQYF
TRBJ2-5,NA,TRBV6-5,NA,TGTGCCAGTAAAGTTTGGGCCGGGTCGGGAGAGACCCAGTACTTC,CASKVWAGSGETQYF
TRBJ2-7,NA,TRBV6-5,many,TGTGCCAGCAGTTACCGACAGGTCCACGAGCAGTACTTC,CASSYRQVHEQYF
TRBJ2-5,TRBD1,TRBV15,NA,TGTGCCACCAGCAGAAGCACAGGGGGCGGAGAGACCCAGTACTTC,CATSRSTGGGETQYF
TRBJ2-7,NA,TRBV6-5,few,TGTGCCAGCAGTTACTCGCTGAACAGGGCGTACTCCTACGAGCAGTACTTC,CASSYSLNRAYSYEQYF
TRBJ2-5,NA,TRBV25-1,NA,TGTGCCAGCAAAGGACTGACCCAAGAGACCCAGTACTTC,CASKGLTQETQYF
TRBJ2-5,NA,TRBV20-1,few,TGCAGTGCTATGGGCCTGGAGGGGGAGACCCAGTACTTC,CSAMGLEGETQYF
TRBJ1-4,NA,TRBV20-1,many,TGCAGTGCACGAACCCATTCAACTAATGAAAAACTGTTTTTT,CSARTHSTNEKLFF
TRBJ2-3,TRBD1,TRBV5-8,few,TGTGCCAGCAGCGACCGGACAGGTCCAGATACGCAGTATTTT,CASSDRTGPDTQYF
TRBJ2-2,TRBD2,TRBV9,NA,TGTCCCAGCAGCGGAAGTATAGCGGGAGGGAGGACCGGGGAGCTGTTTTTT,CPSSGSIAGGRTGELFF